This T cell receptor (beta chain) was profiled in a study of T cell responses to AZD1222 COVID-19 vaccine. Whole-study results and caveats: Breadth and depth of Spike-specific TCRs rose after two AZD1222 doses. None of the repertoires were sampled until the peak T cell response had passed. The CD4 TCRs associated with vaccination extended across spike and predominated at 160-218 and 743-854.

Worth noting for this clone: The antigen is unknown.

Libraries were prepared by immunoSEQ multiplex PCR; TCRdb keeps only in-frame clonotypes and omits some of them. This table has 140,000 to 150,000 clones, about 90% appearing once. Second-dose recipients at about 4 or about 12 weeks were treated as one pooled group. Sequenced material: peripheral blood, taken 28 days after the second AZD1222 dose. This sequence was found in an adult who received the AZD1222 COVID-19 vaccine.

CDR3 residues: CAWSSQGLGNQPQHF. CDR3 in DNA: TGTGCCTGGAGTTCACAGGGGCTTGGCAATCAGCCCCAGCATTTT. This chain joins TRBV30 and TRBJ1-5, with TRBD1 identical over 7 bases. The CDR3 is 15 amino acids. V lost 2 bases to trimming and J lost 2 bases; unmatched junction nucleotides: 6. CDR1 GTSNPN and CDR2 SVGIG come from the germline V gene (reference sequence).